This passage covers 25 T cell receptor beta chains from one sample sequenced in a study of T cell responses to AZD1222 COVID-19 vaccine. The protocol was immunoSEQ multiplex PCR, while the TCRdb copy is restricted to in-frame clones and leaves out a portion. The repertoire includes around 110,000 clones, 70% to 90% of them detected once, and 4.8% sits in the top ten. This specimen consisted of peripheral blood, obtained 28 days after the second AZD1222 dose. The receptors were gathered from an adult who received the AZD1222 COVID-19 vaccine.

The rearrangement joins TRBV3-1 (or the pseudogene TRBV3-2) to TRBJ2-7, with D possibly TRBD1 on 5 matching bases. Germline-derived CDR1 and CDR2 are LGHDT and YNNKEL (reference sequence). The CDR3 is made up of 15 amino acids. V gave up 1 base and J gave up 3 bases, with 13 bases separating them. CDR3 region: CASSQASRGYYEQYF. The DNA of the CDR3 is TGTGCCAGCAGCCAAGCTAGTAGGGGCTACTACGAGCAGTACTTC.

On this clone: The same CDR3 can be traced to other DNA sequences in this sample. The CDR3 region has the DNA TGTGCCAGCAGTTCGGTCCGAAACACCATATATTTT. As protein: CASSSVRNTIYF. The chain employs TRBV12-3 or TRBV12-4 and TRBJ1-3; D gene ambiguous. Trimming removed 4 bases from V and 5 bases from J, with 6 bases in between. There are 12 residues in the CDR3.

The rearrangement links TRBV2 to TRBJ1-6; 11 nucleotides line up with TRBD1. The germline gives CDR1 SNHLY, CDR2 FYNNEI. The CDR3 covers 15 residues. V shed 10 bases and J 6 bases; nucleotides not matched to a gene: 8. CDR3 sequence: CATQIGTGGNSPLHF. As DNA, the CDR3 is TGTGCCACCCAAATTGGGACAGGGGGTAATTCACCCCTCCACTTT.

The CDR3 sequence is CASRPAAVNYGYTF. In DNA form, the CDR3 reads TGTGCCAGTAGACCCGCGGCAGTCAACTATGGCTACACCTTC. The gene calls are TRBV19 and TRBJ1-2; D uncertain. Germline CDR1 reads LNHDA; CDR2 reads SQIVND (reference sequence). The V end was cut by 6 bases, the J end by 2 bases, with 13 bases between. CDR3 size: 14 residues.

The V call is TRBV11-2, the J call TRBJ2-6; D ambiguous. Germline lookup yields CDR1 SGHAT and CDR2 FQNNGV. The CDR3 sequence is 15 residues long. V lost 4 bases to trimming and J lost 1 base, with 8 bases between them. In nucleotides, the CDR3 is TGTGCCAGCAGCTCGGGTTTATCTGGGGCCAACGTCCTGACTTTC. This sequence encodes CASSSGLSGANVLTF.

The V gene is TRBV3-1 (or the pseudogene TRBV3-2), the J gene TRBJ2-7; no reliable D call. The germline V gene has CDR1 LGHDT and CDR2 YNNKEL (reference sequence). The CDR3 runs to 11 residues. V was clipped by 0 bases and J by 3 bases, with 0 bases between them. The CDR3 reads CASSQDYEQYF. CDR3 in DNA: TGTGCCAGCAGCCAAGACTACGAGCAGTACTTC.

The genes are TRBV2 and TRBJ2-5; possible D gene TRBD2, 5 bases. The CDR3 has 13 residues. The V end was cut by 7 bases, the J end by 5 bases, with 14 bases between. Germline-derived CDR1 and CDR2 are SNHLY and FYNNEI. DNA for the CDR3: TGTGCCAGCAAAACCACGGGCGGGGAGACCCAGTACTTC. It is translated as CASKTTGGETQYF.

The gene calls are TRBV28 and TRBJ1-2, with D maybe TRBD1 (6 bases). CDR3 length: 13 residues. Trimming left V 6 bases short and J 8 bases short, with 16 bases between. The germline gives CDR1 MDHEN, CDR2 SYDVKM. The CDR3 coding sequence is TGTGCCAGCAGCGGTACCAGGGGCGTGGGCTACACCTTC. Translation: CASSGTRGVGYTF.

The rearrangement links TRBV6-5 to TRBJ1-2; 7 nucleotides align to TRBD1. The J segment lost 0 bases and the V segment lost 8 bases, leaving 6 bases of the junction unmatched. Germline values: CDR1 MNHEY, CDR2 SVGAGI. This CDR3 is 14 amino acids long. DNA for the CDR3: TGTGCCAGCCGACAGGGCGACTCTAACTATGGCTACACCTTC. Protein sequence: CASRQGDSNYGYTF.

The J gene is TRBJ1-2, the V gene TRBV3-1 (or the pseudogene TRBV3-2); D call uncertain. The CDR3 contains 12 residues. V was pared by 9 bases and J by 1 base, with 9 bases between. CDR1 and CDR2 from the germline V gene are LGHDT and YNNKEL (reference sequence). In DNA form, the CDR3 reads TGTGCCAGTTTCTTCGTTAACTATGGCTACACCTTC. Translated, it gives CASFFVNYGYTF.

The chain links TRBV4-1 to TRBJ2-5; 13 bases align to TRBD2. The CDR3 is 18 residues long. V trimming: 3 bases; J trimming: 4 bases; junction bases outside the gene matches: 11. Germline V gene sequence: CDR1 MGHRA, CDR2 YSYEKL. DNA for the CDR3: TGCGCCAGCAGCCACGTAGAGCAAACTAGCGGGGGGGCAGAGACCCAGTACTTC. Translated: CASSHVEQTSGGAETQYF.

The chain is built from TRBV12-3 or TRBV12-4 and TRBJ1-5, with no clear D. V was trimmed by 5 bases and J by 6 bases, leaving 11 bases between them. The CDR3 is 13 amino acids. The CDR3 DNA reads TGTGCCAGCAGTACAACAGCTATTCAGCCCCAGCATTTT. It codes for CASSTTAIQPQHF.

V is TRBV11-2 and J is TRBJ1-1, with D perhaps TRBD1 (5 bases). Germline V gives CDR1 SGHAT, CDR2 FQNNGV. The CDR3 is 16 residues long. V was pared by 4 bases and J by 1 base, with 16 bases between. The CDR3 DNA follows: TGTGCCAGCAGCTATTCAATCGGGAGGGGGAACACTGAAGCTTTCTTT. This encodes CASSYSIGRGNTEAFF.

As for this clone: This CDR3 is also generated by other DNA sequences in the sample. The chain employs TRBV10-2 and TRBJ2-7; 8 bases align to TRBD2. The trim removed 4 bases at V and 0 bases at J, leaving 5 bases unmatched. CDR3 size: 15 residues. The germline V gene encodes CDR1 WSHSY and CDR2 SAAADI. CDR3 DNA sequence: TGCGCCAGCAGTGCCGCCGGGACTAGCTCCTACGAGCAGTACTTC. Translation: CASSAAGTSSYEQYF.

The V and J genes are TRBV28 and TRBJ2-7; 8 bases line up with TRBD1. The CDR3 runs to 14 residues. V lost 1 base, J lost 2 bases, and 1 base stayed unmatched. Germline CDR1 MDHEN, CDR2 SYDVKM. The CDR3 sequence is CASSLSTGAYEQYF. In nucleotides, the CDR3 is TGTGCCAGCAGTTTATCGACAGGGGCCTACGAGCAGTACTTC.

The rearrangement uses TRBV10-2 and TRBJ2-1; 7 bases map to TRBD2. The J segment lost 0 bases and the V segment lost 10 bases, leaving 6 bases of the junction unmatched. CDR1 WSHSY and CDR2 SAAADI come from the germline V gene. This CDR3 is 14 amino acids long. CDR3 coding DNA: TGCGCCACTACAACGGGAGGCTCCTACAATGAGCAGTTCTTC. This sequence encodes CATTTGGSYNEQFF.

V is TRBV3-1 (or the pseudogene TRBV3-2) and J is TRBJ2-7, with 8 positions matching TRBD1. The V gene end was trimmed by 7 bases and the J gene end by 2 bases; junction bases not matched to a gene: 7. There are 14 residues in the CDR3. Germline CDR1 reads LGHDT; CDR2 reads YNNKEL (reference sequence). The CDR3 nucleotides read TGTGCCAGCATGCAAGGACAGGGAGCCTACGAGCAGTACTTC. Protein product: CASMQGQGAYEQYF.

This CDR3 is CATGEGNSPLHF. The CDR3, as DNA: TGTGCCACCGGGGAGGGGAATTCACCCCTCCACTTT. The gene calls are TRBV5-5 and TRBJ1-6, with a weak D call TRBD1 (5 bases). From germline, CDR1 is SGHKS and CDR2 YYEKEE (reference sequence). This CDR3 region has 12 residues. Between the trimmed V and J ends, which lost 9 bases and 7 bases, there was a span of 11 bases.

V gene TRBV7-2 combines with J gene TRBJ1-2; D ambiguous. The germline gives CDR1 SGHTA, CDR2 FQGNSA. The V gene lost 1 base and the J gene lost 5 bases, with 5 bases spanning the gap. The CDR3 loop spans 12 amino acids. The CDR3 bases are TGTGCCAGCAGCTTAGACTATTATGGCTACACCTTC. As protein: CASSLDYYGYTF.

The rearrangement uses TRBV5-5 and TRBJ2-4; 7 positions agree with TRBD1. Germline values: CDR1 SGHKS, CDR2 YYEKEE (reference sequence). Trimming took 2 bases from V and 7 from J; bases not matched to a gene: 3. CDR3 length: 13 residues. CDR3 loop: CASSFGTANIQYF. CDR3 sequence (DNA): TGTGCCAGCAGCTTCGGGACAGCCAACATTCAGTACTTC.

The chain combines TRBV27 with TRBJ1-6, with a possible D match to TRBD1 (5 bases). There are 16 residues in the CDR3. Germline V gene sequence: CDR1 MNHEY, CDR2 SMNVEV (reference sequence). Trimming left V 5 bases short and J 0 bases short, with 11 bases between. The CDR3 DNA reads TGTGCCAGCAGTACTCGGGGCGCCTCCTATAATTCACCCCTCCACTTT. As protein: CASSTRGASYNSPLHF.

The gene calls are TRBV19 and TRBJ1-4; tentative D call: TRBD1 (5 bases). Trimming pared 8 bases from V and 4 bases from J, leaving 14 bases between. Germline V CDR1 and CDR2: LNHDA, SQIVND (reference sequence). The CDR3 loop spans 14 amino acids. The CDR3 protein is CASRRLGGNEKLFF. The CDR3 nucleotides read TGTGCCAGTCGCCGCCTGGGGGGTAATGAAAAACTGTTTTTT.

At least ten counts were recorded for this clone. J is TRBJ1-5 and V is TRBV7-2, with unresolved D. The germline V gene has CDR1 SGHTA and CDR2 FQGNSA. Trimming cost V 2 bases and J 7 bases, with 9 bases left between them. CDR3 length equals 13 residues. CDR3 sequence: CASSLQDAQPQHF. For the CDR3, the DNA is TGTGCCAGCAGCTTACAGGACGCCCAGCCCCAGCATTTT.

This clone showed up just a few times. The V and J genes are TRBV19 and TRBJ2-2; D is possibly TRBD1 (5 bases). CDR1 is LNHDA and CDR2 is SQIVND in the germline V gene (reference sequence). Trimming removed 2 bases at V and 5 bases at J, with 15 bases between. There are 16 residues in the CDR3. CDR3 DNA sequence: TGTGCCAGTAGTATACGTAGGATGACAGTAACCGGGGAGCTGTTTTTT. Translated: CASSIRRMTVTGELFF.

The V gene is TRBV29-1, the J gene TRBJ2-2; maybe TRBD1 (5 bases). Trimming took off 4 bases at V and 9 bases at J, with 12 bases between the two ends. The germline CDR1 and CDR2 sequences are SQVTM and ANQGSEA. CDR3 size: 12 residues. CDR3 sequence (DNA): TGCAGCGTTGCAGGGATACACCGGGAGCTGTTTTTT. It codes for CSVAGIHRELFF.